One sample yielded the 7 T cell receptor beta chains listed below, sequenced in a study of PD-1 blockade in mismatch repair-deficient tumors. This table comes from immunoSEQ multiplex PCR, and its TCRdb copy is limited to in-frame clones, with some not included. The table shows about 68,000 clones, with around 73% occurring only once. The sample here was peripheral blood, taken 2 weeks after starting pembrolizumab. All receptors derive from an adult with mismatch repair-deficient cancer.

This clone has more than one count but fewer than ten. The J gene is TRBJ1-2, the V gene TRBV12-5, with D unclear. Germline V gene lookup returns CDR1 LGHNT and CDR2 FRNRAP. There are 13 residues in the CDR3. V was cut by 7 bases and J by 7 bases, with 16 bases left in between. The CDR3 reads CASAADPQVGYTF. Here the CDR3 DNA reads TGTGCTAGTGCCGCGGACCCGCAGGTTGGCTACACCTTC.

CDR3 sequence (DNA): TGTGCCAGCAGCTTACTAGTCAATGAGCAGTTCTTC. Amino acids: CASSLLVNEQFF. The chain employs TRBV7-9 and TRBJ2-1, with no clear D. Trimming cost V 2 bases and J 6 bases, with 5 bases left between them. This CDR3 is built from 12 residues. Per germline, CDR1 SEHNR and CDR2 FQNEAQ (reference sequence).

This rearrangement joins TRBV28 to TRBJ1-4; a possible D gene is TRBD1 (5 bases). Trimming took 2 bases from V and 0 from J, leaving 10 bases between them. Germline values: CDR1 MDHEN, CDR2 SYDVKM. This CDR3 is built from 16 residues. CDR3 sequence reads: CASSLLDRTTNEKLFF. In nucleotides, the CDR3 is TGTGCCAGCAGTTTACTTGACAGAACAACTAATGAAAAACTGTTTTTT.

This chain joins TRBV7-8 and TRBJ2-3; possibly TRBD2 for D (5 bases). The CDR3 length is 17 residues. V was pared by 5 bases and J by 0 bases, with 18 bases between. Looked up from germline, CDR1 is SGHVS and CDR2 is FQNEAQ. The CDR3 sequence: CASSLWVRGTSTDTQYF. The CDR3 DNA reads TGTGCCAGCAGCCTATGGGTCCGGGGAACTAGCACAGATACGCAGTATTTT.

J is TRBJ1-1 and V is TRBV28; tentative D call: TRBD1 (6 bases). V lost 5 bases to trimming and J lost 3 bases, with 19 bases between them. This CDR3 is 16 amino acids long. From germline, CDR1 is MDHEN and CDR2 SYDVKM. The CDR3 sequence: CASSTRAQGGDTEAFF. The CDR3 nucleotides are TGTGCCAGCAGTACCCGCGCACAGGGAGGCGACACTGAAGCTTTCTTT.

The chain joins TRBV7-9 to TRBJ2-2, with 8 positions matching TRBD1. J was trimmed by 3 bases and V by 5 bases; bases with no gene match: 2. The CDR3 spans 14 residues. The germline V gene has CDR1 SEHNR and CDR2 FQNEAQ (reference sequence). CDR3 coding DNA: TGTGCCAGCAGCCCGACAGGGGACACCGGGGAGCTGTTTTTT. This encodes CASSPTGDTGELFF.

The chain joins TRBV5-6 to TRBJ2-7; 13 bases are a match to TRBD2. This CDR3 spans 15 amino acids. Germline CDR1 is SGHDT and CDR2 is YYEEEE. The J segment lost 7 bases and the V segment lost 4 bases, leaving 8 bases of the junction unmatched. This chain's CDR3 is CASSIGTSGIREQYF. The CDR3 coding sequence is TGTGCCAGCAGCATCGGGACTAGCGGGATACGGGAGCAGTACTTC.